One sample yielded the 22 T cell receptor beta chains listed below, sequenced in a study of T cells in Graves' hyperthyroidism and ophthalmopathy. Amplification of TCR beta CDR3 regions used RNA as the template. First-round RT-PCR targeting the TCR CDR3 was performed with the HTBI primer set. TCRdb analysed the multiplex PCR reads with MiXCR anew, one entry per CDR3 protein. The data contain about 300,000 distinct CDR3 sequences, roughly 19% of them singletons. Material for sequencing was blood. These receptors originate from a man aged 45-65 years with Graves' ophthalmopathy.

This clonotype was detected ten times or more. V usage is TRBV5-1 and J usage is TRBJ1-2; no clear D gene. Germline CDR1 and CDR2: SGHRS and YFSETQ. With 3 bases removed from V and 1 base from J, the gap between germline ends came to 13 bases. This CDR3 contains 15 residues. CDR3 in DNA: TGCGCCAGCAGCTCAGACGGAAAACTTAACTATGGCTACACCTTC. Translation gives CASSSDGKLNYGYTF.

This clonotype was seen a handful of times. This chain joins TRBV12-3 or TRBV12-4 and TRBJ1-6; possible D gene TRBD1, 6 bases. Deletions cut 3 bases from V and 11 bases from J, with 17 bases between. CDR3 length: 15 residues. CDR3 bases: TGTGCCAGCAGTTTCGGACAGAGGGGGAAGGCACCCCTCCACTTT. The encoded protein is CASSFGQRGKAPLHF.

V gene TRBV5-1 combines with J gene TRBJ2-1; D possibly corresponds to TRBD1 (7 bases). Trimming stripped 4 bases from V and 7 bases from J, with 18 bases between. Germline V gene lookup returns CDR1 SGHRS and CDR2 YFSETQ. This CDR3 has 15 amino acids. The CDR3 sequence is CASSPLRAGQNEQFF. CDR3 nucleotides: TGCGCCAGCAGCCCGCTTAGGGCGGGACAGAATGAGCAGTTCTTC.

This clonotype was seen a handful of times. The gene calls are TRBV6-1 and TRBJ2-1; 10 nucleotides agree with TRBD2. The CDR3 has 13 amino acids. V shed 5 bases and J 12 bases; nucleotides not matched to a gene: 7. CDR1 and CDR2 from the germline V gene are MNHNS and SASEGT. CDR3 sequence: CASSPSGRGMQFF. CDR3 coding DNA: TGTGCCAGCAGTCCCAGCGGGAGGGGGATGCAGTTCTTC.

About this clonotype: With a much larger clone just one base away, this may be a read error. V is TRBV7-7 and J is TRBJ2-1, with TRBD2 as a possible D gene (5 bases). This CDR3 spans 15 amino acids. In germline, CDR1 is SSHAT, CDR2 FNYEAQ (reference sequence). DNA of the CDR3: TGTGCTAGCAGCCCCGAACTAGTGGTTTCGACTGAGCAGTTCTTC. It codes for CASSPELVVSTEQFF.

This clonotype was seen many times. V usage is TRBV12-3 or TRBV12-4 and J usage is TRBJ1-1; 12 positions agree with TRBD1. This CDR3 region has 14 residues. The junction had 4 bases not matched to a gene; V was cut back by 6 bases and J by 5 bases. CDR3: CASRGQGADTEAFF. The CDR3 bases are TGTGCCAGCAGGGGACAGGGGGCGGATACTGAAGCTTTCTTT.

In this sample, this clonotype turned up many times. V is TRBV28 and J is TRBJ1-6; D perhaps matches TRBD1 (5 bases). The germline CDR1 and CDR2 sequences are MDHEN and SYDVKM. CDR3 size: 15 residues. Trimming took 6 bases from V and 0 from J, leaving 9 bases between them. The CDR3, as DNA: TGTGCCAGCAGGGCAGGGAGCTCCTATAATTCACCCCTCCACTTT. Its translation: CASRAGSSYNSPLHF.

The genes are TRBV11-3 and TRBJ1-5; D is undetermined. The V gene's germline CDR1 is SGHNT and CDR2 YENEEA. V was trimmed by 0 bases and J by 0 bases, leaving 18 bases between them. The CDR3 totals 19 residues. The CDR3 sequence is CASSLDRDRPKYSNQPQHF. CDR3 DNA sequence: TGTGCCAGCAGCTTAGATCGGGATCGACCGAAATATAGCAATCAGCCCCAGCATTTT.

This clonotype was detected only a few times. V is TRBV5-1 and J is TRBJ1-1, with a weak D call TRBD1 (6 bases). The ends were cut back, 6 bases at V and 6 bases at J, with 15 bases in the middle. Germline V lookup: CDR1 SGHRS, CDR2 YFSETQ. The CDR3 is 13 amino acids. The CDR3 is CASNTRGGPEAFF. The CDR3 DNA reads TGCGCCAGCAACACCCGGGGGGGCCCTGAAGCTTTCTTT. Based on the CDR3 plus reference TRBV5-1 and TRBJ1-1, the full variable domain is KAGVTQTPRYLIKTRGQQVTLSCSPISGHRSVSWYQQTPGQGLQFLFEYFSETQRNKGNFPGRFSGRQFSNSRSEMNVSTLELGDSALYLCASNTRGGPEAFFGQGTRLTVV.

The sample holds a few counts of this clonotype. The V and J genes are TRBV5-1 and TRBJ2-7; 8 positions agree with TRBD2. Losses at the gene ends were 7 bases for V and 4 bases for J; bases not matched to a gene: 13. From germline, CDR1 is SGHRS and CDR2 YFSETQ. CDR3 length equals 15 residues. CDR3 coding DNA: TGCGCCAGCCGGGTCCGGGAGGGCCTATCATACGAGCAGTACTTC. Residues: CASRVREGLSYEQYF.

V gene TRBV6-2 or TRBV6-3 combines with J gene TRBJ1-1, with D possibly TRBD1 on 6 matching bases. The CDR3 has 17 residues. CDR1 and CDR2 (germline): MNHEY, SVGEGT. V gave up 2 bases and J gave up 0 bases, with 16 bases separating them. The chain's CDR3 is CASSYIWGRSLNTEAFF. DNA for the CDR3: TGTGCCAGCAGTTACATATGGGGGCGAAGTTTGAACACTGAAGCTTTCTTT.

This chain joins TRBV10-3 and TRBJ2-7; a weak D match, TRBD2 (6 bases). CDR1 ENHRY and CDR2 SYGVKD come from the germline V gene. The CDR3 is made up of 15 amino acids. Trimming removed 0 bases from V and 2 bases from J, with 11 bases in between. CDR3 sequence reads: CAISESGGDPYEQYF. In nucleotides, the CDR3 is TGTGCCATCAGTGAGTCCGGGGGAGACCCCTACGAGCAGTACTTC.

The V and J genes are TRBV6-1 and TRBJ1-2, with D possibly being TRBD1 (5 bases). The V end was cut by 6 bases, the J end by 3 bases, with 14 bases between. The CDR3 is 14 residues long. Germline CDR1 and CDR2: MNHNS and SASEGT. CDR3 residues: CASRAPGRDYGYTF. The CDR3, as DNA: TGTGCCAGCAGAGCTCCGGGCAGGGACTATGGCTACACCTTC.

This clonotype was counted only a few times. V and J are TRBV6-1 and TRBJ1-1, with TRBD1 identical over 9 bases. CDR1 and CDR2 (germline): MNHNS, SASEGT. Trimming removed 2 bases from V and 4 bases from J; junction bases left unmatched: 5. The CDR3 runs to 15 residues. In nucleotides, the CDR3 is TGTGCCAGCAGTGAAAAGGTGACAGGGGGCACTGAAGCTTTCTTT. Residues: CASSEKVTGGTEAFF.

The table lists this clonotype with a few counts. The rearrangement joins TRBV28 to TRBJ2-1; TRBD2 aligns across 7 bases. This CDR3 has 15 residues. Germline values: CDR1 MDHEN, CDR2 SYDVKM. Losses at the gene ends were 5 bases for V and 4 bases for J; bases not matched to a gene: 8. Written as DNA, the CDR3 is TGTGCCAGCAGTCCCCTGCGGGAGCTGTACAATGAGCAGTTCTTC. Protein: CASSPLRELYNEQFF.

This clonotype was observed a few times. This rearrangement joins TRBV13 to TRBJ2-3, with a possible D match to TRBD2 (5 bases). The ends were cut back, 2 bases at V and 4 bases at J, with 7 bases in the middle. The CDR3 loop spans 13 amino acids. Germline V gene sequence: CDR1 PRHDT, CDR2 FYEKMQ (reference sequence). The CDR3 spells CASSLSGADTQYF. Here the CDR3 DNA reads TGTGCCAGCAGCTTATCCGGGGCAGATACGCAGTATTTT.

The V and J genes are TRBV2 and TRBJ2-6, with 9 bases matching TRBD2. Per the germline V gene, CDR1 is SNHLY and CDR2 is FYNNEI. With 9 bases clipped from V and 0 bases from J, the junction kept 6 bases outside the gene matches. This CDR3 region has 16 residues. The CDR3 sequence is CASLAGASSGANVLTF. The CDR3 DNA follows: TGTGCCAGTTTAGCGGGAGCCAGCTCTGGGGCCAACGTCCTGACTTTC.

The rearrangement links TRBV24-1 to TRBJ1-3, with TRBD1 as a possible D gene (5 bases). Germline assignment: CDR1 KGHDR and CDR2 SFDVKD. This CDR3 is 16 amino acids long. Between the trimmed V and J ends, which lost 5 bases and 0 bases, there was a span of 13 bases. The CDR3 sequence is CATSVKKGLSGNTIYF. CDR3 DNA sequence: TGTGCCACCAGTGTGAAGAAGGGACTCTCTGGAAACACCATATATTTT.

This clonotype has ten or more counts. This rearrangement joins TRBV2 to TRBJ2-1; D might be TRBD1 (5 bases). In germline, CDR1 is SNHLY, CDR2 FYNNEI. V was pared by 7 bases and J by 2 bases, with 15 bases between. The CDR3 runs to 15 residues. The CDR3 DNA sequence: TGTGCCAGCATAAGACAGCTACCAGCCTACAATGAGCAGTTCTTC. Translating it yields CASIRQLPAYNEQFF. The variable domain in full, with the rest retrieved from reference TRBV2 and TRBJ2-1, is EPEVTQTPSHQVTQMGQEVILRCVPISNHLYFYWYRQILGQKVEFLVSFYNNEISEKSEIFDDQFSVERPDGSNFTLKIRSTKLEDSAMYFCASIRQLPAYNEQFFGPGTRLTVL.

This clonotype has at least ten counts. V gene TRBV20-1 combines with J gene TRBJ1-1, with a possible D match to TRBD1 (6 bases). Germline V gene sequence: CDR1 DFQATT, CDR2 SNEGSKA (reference sequence). Trimming removed 0 bases at V and 2 bases at J, with 13 bases between. The CDR3 contains 15 residues. Written as DNA, the CDR3 is TGCAGTGCTAGAGATGTTGGGGGCATAAACACTGAAGCTTTCTTT. Encoded protein: CSARDVGGINTEAFF.

The table lists this clonotype with many counts. The chain links TRBV27 to TRBJ1-2, with 8 bases lining up with TRBD1. V gave up 2 bases and J gave up 8 bases; unmatched junction bases: 10. In germline, CDR1 is MNHEY, CDR2 SMNVEV (reference sequence). The CDR3 spans 15 residues. CDR3 region: CASSLGRGRAQGYTF. The DNA for the CDR3 is TGTGCCAGCAGTTTAGGCAGGGGGCGCGCGCAAGGCTACACCTTC.

The CDR3 loop reads CASSVEGLNTEAFF. DNA of the CDR3: TGTGCCAGCAGCGTAGAAGGGCTCAACACTGAAGCTTTCTTT. This chain uses TRBV9 with TRBJ1-1; no firm D call. V dropped 0 bases and J dropped 2 bases, with 8 bases sitting between them. Germline V lookup: CDR1 SGDLS, CDR2 YYNGEE. The CDR3 contains 14 residues.